This T cell receptor beta chain was obtained from a study of blood T cell repertoires in COVID-19. Study background: Sites across the United States, Italy and Spain contributed samples from acute and convalescent COVID-19.

The table lists this clone with a few counts. Other DNA sequences in the same sample also yield this CDR3. Source study methods: Reference gene primers were amplified, and this amplification served to estimate nucleated cell counts. The data were produced by immunoSEQ multiplex PCR, yet TCRdb's version contains in-frame clones alone and is incomplete. The DNA gave D and trimming, while V, J and clone size come from that table. Among under 300,000 clones listed, roughly 80% were seen once. Specimen: peripheral blood. The sequence was collected from a woman aged 18-29 years with acute or convalescent COVID-19.

The CDR3: CASSLVGGEQFF. CDR3 nucleotides: TGTGCCAGCAGCTTAGTAGGCGGGGAGCAGTTCTTC. The gene calls are TRBV7-3 and TRBJ2-1; weak D call: TRBD2 (5 bases). Trimming removed 2 bases from V and 10 bases from J, with 9 bases in between. Looked up from germline, CDR1 is SGHTA and CDR2 is FQGTGA. CDR3 length: 12 amino acids. The full variable domain, rest sourced from reference TRBV7-3 and TRBJ2-1, is GAGVSQTPSNKVTEKGKYVELRCDPISGHTALYWYRQSLGQGPEFLIYFQGTGAADDSGLPNDRFFAVRPEGSVSTLKIQRTERGDSAVYLCASSLVGGEQFFGPGTRLTVL.